This TCR beta chain is from a study of shared clonotypes between healthy human individuals. Sequenced by immunoSEQ multiplex PCR; TCRdb stores in-frame clones only, minus some. The top ten clones hold 13% of a sample with about 470,000 clones, roughly 83% of them seen once. Per the germline V gene, CDR1 is MNHEY and CDR2 is SVGAGI. This CDR3 region has 15 residues. V dropped 5 bases and J dropped 3 bases, with 17 bases sitting between them. Sequencing was done on a sample of PBMCs. The clonotype was recovered from a woman aged 35 to 49 in good health. Some clones in this sample may be carry-over from other donors' samples. The V gene is TRBV6-5, the J gene TRBJ2-7, with D possibly TRBD1 on 6 matching bases. In DNA form, the CDR3 reads TGTGCCAGCAGTCCCACCGTGGACAGCTACTACGAGCAGTACTTC. This sequence encodes CASSPTVDSYYEQYF.